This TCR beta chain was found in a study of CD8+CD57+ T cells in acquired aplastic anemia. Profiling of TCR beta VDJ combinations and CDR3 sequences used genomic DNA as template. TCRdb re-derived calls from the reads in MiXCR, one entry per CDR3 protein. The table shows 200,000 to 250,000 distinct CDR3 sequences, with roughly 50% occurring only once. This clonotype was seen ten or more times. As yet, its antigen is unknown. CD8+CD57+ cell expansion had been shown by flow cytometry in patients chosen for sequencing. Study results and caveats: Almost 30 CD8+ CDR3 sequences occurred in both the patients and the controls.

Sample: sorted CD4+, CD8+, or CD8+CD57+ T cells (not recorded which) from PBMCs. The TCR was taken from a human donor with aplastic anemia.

CDR3 amino acids: CASSSRAQETQYF. The CDR3 nucleotides are TGTGCCAGCAGCTCTAGGGCCCAAGAGACCCAGTACTTC. This chain uses TRBV7-8 with TRBJ2-5; D gene uncertain. CDR3 length: 13 residues. Germline V gene data show CDR1 as SGHVS and CDR2 as FQNEAQ. V was cut by 4 bases and J by 1 base, with 7 bases left in between.